These 27 T cell receptor beta chains came from one sample sequenced in a study of blood T cells in healthy people across ages. A J-beta primer mix and a sample-barcoded 5' primer were used in a second PCR of about 7 to 12 cycles. TCRdb processed the 5' RACE reads anew with MiXCR; each CDR3 protein has one entry. This table holds more than 1.4 million distinct CDR3 sequences, roughly 40% found once. The sequencing input was blood. The receptor set was obtained from a woman younger than 35 in good health.

CDR3 loop: CASTDTGSYEQYF. The CDR3 DNA follows: TGTGCCAGCACTGATACAGGATCCTACGAGCAGTACTTC. The rearrangement uses TRBV27 and TRBJ2-7; D is perhaps TRBD1 (5 bases). The CDR3 contains 13 residues. V shed 7 bases and J shed 1 base, with 11 bases lying between them. Germline CDR1 reads MNHEY; CDR2 reads SMNVEV (reference sequence).

This chain connects TRBV27 to TRBJ1-2; 9 bases agree with TRBD1. Germline CDR1 is MNHEY and CDR2 is SMNVEV (reference sequence). The CDR3 runs to 16 residues. V lost 1 base to trimming and J lost 4 bases; unmatched junction nucleotides: 7. The CDR3 here is CASSLFRDRVPYGYTF. The CDR3 region has the DNA TGTGCCAGCAGTTTATTCCGGGACAGGGTGCCCTATGGCTACACCTTC.

The rearrangement links TRBV29-1 to TRBJ1-1; maybe TRBD1 (5 bases). Germline loops: CDR1 SQVTM, CDR2 ANQGSEA. The CDR3 totals 12 residues. V gave up 7 bases and J gave up 1 base, with 10 bases separating them. CDR3 sequence reads: CSGGTANTEAFF. The CDR3 DNA sequence: TGCAGCGGGGGGACGGCGAACACTGAAGCTTTCTTT.

The chain recombines TRBV20-1 with TRBJ2-7; D unresolved. In germline, CDR1 is DFQATT, CDR2 SNEGSKA (reference sequence). This CDR3 comprises 15 residues. V gave up 2 bases and J gave up 1 base, with 15 bases separating them. The CDR3 DNA reads TGCAGTGCTAGATCGCCAGGCCTGAATTCCTACGAGCAGTACTTC. Translating gives CSARSPGLNSYEQYF.

Note on this clonotype: This clone may be a read error of a much larger clone one base away. This chain connects TRBV4-1 to TRBJ2-1; 9 positions agree with TRBD2. The J call is uncertain, as TRBJ2-7 better fits the DNA end. The germline gives CDR1 MGHRA, CDR2 YSYEKL. The CDR3 runs to 17 residues. The CDR3 nucleotides are TGCGCCAGCAGCCAATTCGCTGGGACTAGCTCCTACAATGAGCAGTACTTC. It yields the protein CASSQFAGTSSYNEQYF.

The chain employs TRBV29-1 and TRBJ1-1, with D unclear. This CDR3 is 14 amino acids long. The V end lost 7 bases, the J end lost 1 base, and 16 bases lay between the germline ends. CDR1 SQVTM and CDR2 ANQGSEA come from the germline V gene. CDR3: CSAHSGVRNTEAFF. The DNA of the CDR3 is TGCAGCGCGCACAGCGGGGTCAGGAACACTGAAGCTTTCTTT.

This clonotype has at least ten counts. The rearrangement uses TRBV20-1 and TRBJ2-7, with unresolved D. V lost 6 bases and J lost 6, with 15 bases in between. Germline V gene sequence: CDR1 DFQATT, CDR2 SNEGSKA (reference sequence). The CDR3 has 12 residues. CDR3 sequence: CSAPQDLGEQYF. The CDR3 DNA reads TGCAGTGCCCCCCAGGACCTTGGCGAGCAGTACTTC.

This clonotype was detected only a few times. The chain recombines TRBV7-8 with TRBJ2-5; 12 bases agree with TRBD2. Germline V gives CDR1 SGHVS, CDR2 FQNEAQ. The CDR3 has 19 amino acids. With 10 bases clipped from V and 3 bases from J, the junction kept 21 bases outside the gene matches. CDR3 DNA: TGTGCCACCCCCGGGACAGAAGGATCTAGCGGGAGGGCCAAAGAGACCCAGTACTTC. Amino acids: CATPGTEGSSGRAKETQYF.

The CDR3 DNA is TGCAGTGCTGGGGAGTATGGTGAGCAGTTCTTC. As protein: CSAGEYGEQFF. This rearrangement joins TRBV20-1 to TRBJ2-1; a weak D match, TRBD2 (5 bases). Trimming removed 5 bases from V and 9 bases from J, with 11 bases in between. Germline V gene data show CDR1 as DFQATT and CDR2 as SNEGSKA (reference sequence). The CDR3 contains 11 residues.

This clonotype was counted between two and nine times. One junction end disagrees with the germline gene, perhaps due to a read error. The chain has TRBV5-6 and TRBJ2-3; TRBD1 might be the D (6 bases). Germline CDR1 SGHDT, CDR2 YYEEEE. There are 16 residues in the CDR3. CDR3 nucleotides: TGTGCCAGCAGCTCCAGGGGCAAAAGAAGCACGGATACGCAGTATTTT. This gives the protein CASSSRGKRSTDTQYF.

Only a few counts were recorded for this clonotype. The CDR3 region has the DNA TGCAGTGCCGTAAAAGAGACCCAGTACTTC. Its translation is CSAVKETQYF. The chain recombines TRBV20-1 with TRBJ2-5; no definite D call. This CDR3 has 10 residues. The germline V gene has CDR1 DFQATT and CDR2 SNEGSKA (reference sequence). Trimming shortened V by 6 bases and J by 3 bases, and 5 bases separated the two germline ends.

This clonotype was detected ten times or more. The V and J genes are TRBV29-1 and TRBJ2-5; 10 nucleotides match TRBD2. This CDR3 has 15 amino acids. The germline CDR1 and CDR2 sequences are SQVTM and ANQGSEA. V was clipped by 4 bases and J by 5 bases; unmatched bases: 10. The CDR3 spells CSVAPGTSGKETQYF. DNA for the CDR3: TGCAGCGTTGCCCCTGGCACTAGCGGGAAGGAGACCCAGTACTTC.

This clonotype appeared a few times. The chain recombines TRBV12-3 or TRBV12-4 with TRBJ2-7; D perhaps matches TRBD1 (6 bases). Deletions cut 7 bases from V and 6 bases from J, with 19 bases between. CDR3 length equals 14 residues. CDR3 region: CASNVQGKHREQYF. Written as DNA, the CDR3 is TGTGCCAGCAATGTACAGGGAAAGCATCGCGAGCAGTACTTC.

The chain uses TRBV20-1 and TRBJ1-5; possible D gene TRBD1, 5 bases. The CDR3 consists of 13 residues. The germline V gene encodes CDR1 DFQATT and CDR2 SNEGSKA (reference sequence). V lost 5 bases and J lost 2, with 10 bases in between. The CDR3 nucleotides are TGCAGTGCTTCGCAGGGCGGCAATCAGCCCCAGCATTTT. This gives the protein CSASQGGNQPQHF.

V usage is TRBV27 and J usage is TRBJ2-5, with 7 bases that match TRBD1. Germline V gene sequence: CDR1 MNHEY, CDR2 SMNVEV (reference sequence). There are 14 residues in the CDR3. The V and J ends lost 4 bases and 5 bases, in that order; junction bases with no gene match: 7. CDR3 sequence: CASSSQGIEETQYF. The CDR3, as DNA: TGTGCCAGCAGTTCACAGGGGATAGAGGAGACCCAGTACTTC.

The chain recombines TRBV7-9 with TRBJ1-2; 7 bases map to TRBD1. After removal of 5 bases from V and 2 bases from J, the junction contained 8 bases not matched to a gene. This CDR3 has 15 residues. Per the germline V gene, CDR1 is SEHNR and CDR2 is FQNEAQ (reference sequence). CDR3 loop: CASSEAGQTNYGYTF. CDR3 DNA: TGTGCCAGCAGCGAAGCGGGACAGACCAACTATGGCTACACCTTC.

The chain links TRBV12-3 or TRBV12-4 to TRBJ2-1; 10 positions match TRBD1. This CDR3 has 15 residues. Unmatched junction bases numbered 6, after V lost 3 bases and J lost 7 bases. The CDR3 region is CASSFRQGAENEQFF. For the CDR3, the DNA is TGTGCCAGCAGTTTCAGACAGGGGGCAGAGAATGAGCAGTTCTTC.

The V gene is TRBV30, the J gene TRBJ1-6; TRBD1 is a possible D gene (6 bases). The CDR3 consists of 13 residues. V lost 1 base and J 10 bases, leaving 11 bases between the germline ends. Germline assignment: CDR1 GTSNPN and CDR2 SVGIG (reference sequence). In DNA, the CDR3 is TGTGCCTGGAGTGAACAGGGTAGATCACCCCTCCACTTT. It yields the protein CAWSEQGRSPLHF.

This clonotype was counted a few times. The rearrangement links TRBV3-1 to TRBJ2-7; 8 nucleotides align to TRBD2. The CDR3 is 13 amino acids. V gave up 3 bases and J gave up 7 bases; unmatched junction bases: 5. CDR1 is LGHDT, CDR2 YNNKEL, per germline (reference sequence). CDR3 residues: CASSQRGAKEQYF. CDR3 sequence (DNA): TGTGCCAGCAGCCAGCGGGGGGCGAAAGAGCAGTACTTC.

Worth noting for this clonotype: A read error may be the cause here, since a much bigger clone is one base away. V is TRBV20-1 and J is TRBJ2-7, with D possibly matching TRBD2 (5 bases). V was shortened by 6 bases and J by 4 bases, with 13 bases between the two germline ends. Germline CDR1 DFQATT, CDR2 SNEGSKA (reference sequence). There are 12 residues in the CDR3. CDR3 protein: CSAWGVEYEQYF. CDR3 DNA sequence: TGCAGTGCGTGGGGAGTTGAGTACGAGCAGTACTTC.

The table lists this clonotype with a few counts. This chain joins TRBV5-1 and TRBJ2-1, with D possibly called TRBD1 or TRBD2 (6 bases each). Trimming took off 6 bases at V and 1 base at J, with 17 bases between the two ends. The CDR3 sequence is 16 residues long. CDR1 is SGHRS, CDR2 YFSETQ, per germline. CDR3: CASNTDWGASYNEQFF. The CDR3 DNA follows: TGCGCCAGCAACACAGATTGGGGGGCGTCCTACAATGAGCAGTTCTTC.

This clonotype appeared a few times. This chain joins TRBV6-1 and TRBJ2-4; the match to TRBD1 covers 8 bases. CDR1 is MNHNS, CDR2 SASEGT, per germline. This CDR3 spans 17 amino acids. V was pared by 1 base and J by 0 bases, with 5 bases of the junction left unmatched. DNA of the CDR3: TGTGCCAGCAGTGAAGGGTACAGGGGGATAGCCAAAAACATTCAGTACTTC. Its translation is CASSEGYRGIAKNIQYF.

The gene calls are TRBV6-6 and TRBJ1-5; unclear D gene. The ends were cut back, 0 bases at V and 4 bases at J, with 10 bases in the middle. This CDR3 is 15 amino acids long. CDR1 is MNHNY, CDR2 SVGAGI, per germline (reference sequence). DNA of the CDR3: TGTGCCAGCAGTTACTCCGGAGTCAAGAATCAGCCCCAGCATTTT. It encodes CASSYSGVKNQPQHF.

This clonotype was recorded a few times. CDR3 coding DNA: TGTGCCAGCACCCTTCACGGAGGGCTCTATCAGCCCCAGCATTTT. This translates into CASTLHGGLYQPQHF. This chain uses TRBV28 with TRBJ1-5; no clear D. The CDR3 is made up of 15 amino acids. V gave up 7 bases and J gave up 5 bases, with 18 bases separating them. Looked up from germline, CDR1 is MDHEN and CDR2 is SYDVKM.

The chain uses TRBV20-1 and TRBJ1-2; D unresolved. Germline V gene lookup returns CDR1 DFQATT and CDR2 SNEGSKA (reference sequence). The CDR3 is 15 residues long. Trimming cost V 0 bases and J 3 bases, with 14 bases left between them. CDR3 sequence: CSARDDRTDYYGYTF. DNA for the CDR3: TGCAGTGCTAGAGATGACCGGACGGATTACTATGGCTACACCTTC.

This clonotype was seen a few times. The chain links TRBV3-1 to TRBJ2-7; D is perhaps TRBD2 (6 bases). The ends were cut back, 4 bases at V and 4 bases at J, with 14 bases in the middle. The CDR3 sequence is 14 residues long. The germline V gene encodes CDR1 LGHDT and CDR2 YNNKEL (reference sequence). The CDR3 sequence is CASSRGGPTYEQYF. The CDR3 nucleotides are TGTGCCAGCAGCCGCGGAGGGCCTACATACGAGCAGTACTTC.

This clonotype was observed at least ten times. The rearrangement uses TRBV7-2 and TRBJ2-7; 9 bases match TRBD2. In germline, CDR1 is SGHTA, CDR2 FQGNSA. The CDR3 is made up of 14 amino acids. V gave up 6 bases and J gave up 2 bases; unmatched junction bases: 5. The CDR3 sequence is CASSLAGPTYEQYF. The CDR3 nucleotides read TGTGCCAGCAGTCTAGCGGGACCCACCTACGAGCAGTACTTC.